This is a list of T cell receptor beta chains from one sample in a study of shared clonotypes between healthy human individuals. Profiling relied on immunoSEQ multiplex PCR, and the TCRdb table lists in-frame clones only, not all of them. The repertoire holds 780,000 or so clones, with roughly 72% as singletons. Sequenced sample: memory CD4+ T cells sorted from blood. The receptors were sampled from a woman in her 30s in good health. Each CDR3 is given with its conserved first and last residue. The D gene is left open where the match is weak. The listing skips clone size in some rows; elsewhere it reads once, few, many or a size class.

v_gene	abundance	d_gene	j_gene	CDR3nt	CDR3aa
TRBV7-9	many	-	TRBJ2-3	TGTGCCAGCAGCTTAGGGCTGAACACAGATACGCAGTATTTT	CASSLGLNTDTQYF
TRBV6-6	-	TRBD1	TRBJ1-2	TGTGCCAGCAGTTACGGGACAGGGTACAATGGCTACACCTTC	CASSYGTGYNGYTF
TRBV28	-	-	TRBJ1-4	TGTGCCAGCAGTTCGACAGGCGCTATCTGGACTAATGAAAAACTGTTTTTT	CASSSTGAIWTNEKLFF
TRBV7-8	-	TRBD1	TRBJ1-5	TGTGCCAGCAGCCCCGTGCGGGGACAGGGACCGATGAGCAATCAGCCCCAGCATTTT	CASSPVRGQGPMSNQPQHF
TRBV5-1	-	TRBD1	TRBJ1-2	TGCGCCAGCAGCTCGGCTGAGGGGGCCGCTAATGGCTACACCTTC	CASSSAEGAANGYTF
TRBV18	few	-	TRBJ1-2	TGTGCCAGCTCAGCCTATAAGGAATCAGAGGGCTACACCTTC	CASSAYKESEGYTF
TRBV2	once	TRBD2	TRBJ2-7	TGTGCCAGCAGTGAAAGGTGGTCTAGCGGATTGTACTACGAGCAGTACTTC	CASSERWSSGLYYEQYF
TRBV6-1	-	TRBD1	TRBJ1-5	TGTGCCAGCAGTGATGCAGGGGGGATCAATAGCAATCAGCCCCAGCATTTT	CASSDAGGINSNQPQHF
TRBV27	-	TRBD2	TRBJ2-7	TGTGCCAGCAGTTTTTGGTCGGCAGCGGGAGGGCCCTACGAGCAGTACTTC	CASSFWSAAGGPYEQYF
TRBV29-1	few	TRBD2	TRBJ2-1	TGCAGCGTTGCCCCCCCCGCGGTCGGACTAGCGGGAGGCGAGCAGTTCTTC	CSVAPPAVGLAGGEQFF
TRBV7-2	-	-	TRBJ1-5	TGTGCCAGCAGCTTAGTCGCAGGCCCCAATCAGCCCCAGCATTTT	CASSLVAGPNQPQHF
TRBV27	-	-	TRBJ2-1	TGTGCCAGCAGTTTGTGGGCCCTGGCGGGACCATACAATGAGCAGTTCTTC	CASSLWALAGPYNEQFF
TRBV7-9	-	-	TRBJ2-2	TGTGCGGGCATCAGGGATCCCAACACCGGGGAGCTGTTTTTT	CAGIRDPNTGELFF
TRBV5-1	-	TRBD2	TRBJ2-3	TGCGCCAGCAGCTTGGGGGCGGGAGCGACAGATACGCAGTATTTT	CASSLGAGATDTQYF
TRBV28	-	-	TRBJ2-3	TGTGCCAGCAGTTTTCAGATGACAGATACGCAGTATTTT	CASSFQMTDTQYF
TRBV20-1	-	-	TRBJ2-1	TGCAGTGCGGAAGACACTTATGAGCAGTTCTTC	CSAEDTYEQFF
TRBV6-5	-	-	TRBJ2-7	TGTGCCAGCAGTCTCGCAGGGTTTGGCGAGCAGTACTTC	CASSLAGFGEQYF
TRBV2	-	-	TRBJ1-1	TGTGCCAGCAGTGAATCTGGATACCGGACTGAAGCTTTCTTT	CASSESGYRTEAFF
TRBV19	-	TRBD1	TRBJ1-1	TGTGCCAGTGTACGACAGGGATGGGCTGAAGCTTTCTTT	CASVRQGWAEAFF
TRBV5-1	few	-	TRBJ1-4	TGCGCCAGCAGCAAGTCGGGACACGTTGACGAAAAACTGTTTTTT	CASSKSGHVDEKLFF
TRBV10-3	-	TRBD2	TRBJ2-5	TGTGCCATCAGTGAGGTGATAGCGGGAGAACAAGAGACCCAGTACTTC	CAISEVIAGEQETQYF
TRBV6-6	-	TRBD1	TRBJ1-1	TGTGCCAGCCGACAGGGCTTTTTGAACACTGAAGCTTTCTTT	CASRQGFLNTEAFF